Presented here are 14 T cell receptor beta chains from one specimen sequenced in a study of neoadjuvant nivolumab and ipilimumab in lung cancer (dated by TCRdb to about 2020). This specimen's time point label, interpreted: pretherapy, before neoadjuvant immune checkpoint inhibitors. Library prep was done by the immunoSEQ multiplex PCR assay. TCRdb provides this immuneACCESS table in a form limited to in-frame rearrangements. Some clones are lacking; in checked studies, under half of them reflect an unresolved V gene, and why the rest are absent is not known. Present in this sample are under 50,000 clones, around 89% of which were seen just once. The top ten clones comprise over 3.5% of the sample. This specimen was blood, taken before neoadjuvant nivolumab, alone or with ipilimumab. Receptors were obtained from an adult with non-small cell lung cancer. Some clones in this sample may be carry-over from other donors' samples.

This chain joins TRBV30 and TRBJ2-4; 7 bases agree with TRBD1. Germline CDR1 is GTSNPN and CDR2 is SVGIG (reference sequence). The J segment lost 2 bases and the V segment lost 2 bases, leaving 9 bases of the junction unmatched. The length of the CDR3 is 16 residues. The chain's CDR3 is CAWSRGGERSKNIQYF. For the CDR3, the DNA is TGTGCCTGGAGTAGAGGGGGCGAAAGGTCCAAAAACATTCAGTACTTC.

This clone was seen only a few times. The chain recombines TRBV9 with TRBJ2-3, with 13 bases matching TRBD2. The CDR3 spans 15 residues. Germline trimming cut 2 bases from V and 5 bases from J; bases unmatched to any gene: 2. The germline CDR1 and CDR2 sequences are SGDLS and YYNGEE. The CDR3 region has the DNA TGTGCCAGCAGCGTGGGACTAGCGGGAAGAGATACGCAGTATTTT. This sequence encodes CASSVGLAGRDTQYF.

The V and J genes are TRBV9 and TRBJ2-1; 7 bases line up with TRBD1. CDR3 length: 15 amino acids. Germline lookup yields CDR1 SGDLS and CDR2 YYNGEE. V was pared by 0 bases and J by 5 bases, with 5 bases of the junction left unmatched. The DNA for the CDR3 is TGTGCCAGCAGCGTAGCTCCGGGACAGAACAATGAGCAGTTCTTC. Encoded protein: CASSVAPGQNNEQFF.

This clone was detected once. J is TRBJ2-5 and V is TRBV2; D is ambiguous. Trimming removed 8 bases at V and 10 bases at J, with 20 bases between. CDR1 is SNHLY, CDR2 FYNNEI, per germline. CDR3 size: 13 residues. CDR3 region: CASLVWQSEDQYF. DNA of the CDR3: TGTGCCAGCTTAGTTTGGCAGTCTGAGGACCAGTACTTC.

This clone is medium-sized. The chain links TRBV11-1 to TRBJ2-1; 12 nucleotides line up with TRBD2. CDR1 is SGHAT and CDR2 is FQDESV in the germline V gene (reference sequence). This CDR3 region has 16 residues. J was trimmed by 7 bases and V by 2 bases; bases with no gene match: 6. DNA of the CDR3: TGTGCCAGCAGCTTAAGACTAGCGGGAGTCAGGAATGAGCAGTTCTTC. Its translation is CASSLRLAGVRNEQFF.

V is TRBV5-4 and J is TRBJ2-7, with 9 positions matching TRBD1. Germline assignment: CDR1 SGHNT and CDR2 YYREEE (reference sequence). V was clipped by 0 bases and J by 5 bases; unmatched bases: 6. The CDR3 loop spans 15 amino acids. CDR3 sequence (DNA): TGTGCCAGCAGCTTGGCCAAGGGACAGGGCCACGAGCAGTACTTC. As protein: CASSLAKGQGHEQYF.

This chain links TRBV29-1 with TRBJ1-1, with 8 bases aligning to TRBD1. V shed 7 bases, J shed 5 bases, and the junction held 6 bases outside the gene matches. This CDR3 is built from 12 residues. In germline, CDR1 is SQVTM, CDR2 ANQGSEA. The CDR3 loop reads CSGMTGVTEAFF. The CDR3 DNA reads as TGCAGCGGAATGACAGGGGTTACTGAAGCTTTCTTT.

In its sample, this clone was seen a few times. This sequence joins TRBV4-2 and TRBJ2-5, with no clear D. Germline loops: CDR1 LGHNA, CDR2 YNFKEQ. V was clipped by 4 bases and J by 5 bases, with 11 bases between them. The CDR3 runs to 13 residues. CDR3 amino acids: CASSLLGAETQYF. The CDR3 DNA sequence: TGTGCCAGCAGCCTCCTAGGCGCGGAGACCCAGTACTTC.

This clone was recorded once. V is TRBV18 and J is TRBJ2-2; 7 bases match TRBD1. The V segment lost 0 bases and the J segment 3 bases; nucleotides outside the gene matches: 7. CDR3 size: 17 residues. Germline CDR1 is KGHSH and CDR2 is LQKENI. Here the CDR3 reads CASSPPNRQGDTGELFF. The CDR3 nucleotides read TGTGCCAGCTCACCACCAAATAGACAGGGTGACACCGGGGAGCTGTTTTTT.

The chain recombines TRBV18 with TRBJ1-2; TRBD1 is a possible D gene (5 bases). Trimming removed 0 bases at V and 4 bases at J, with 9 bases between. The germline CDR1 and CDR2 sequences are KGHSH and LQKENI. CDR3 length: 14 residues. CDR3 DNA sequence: TGTGCCAGCTCACCACCGGCAGGGACCTATGGCTACACCTTC. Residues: CASSPPAGTYGYTF.

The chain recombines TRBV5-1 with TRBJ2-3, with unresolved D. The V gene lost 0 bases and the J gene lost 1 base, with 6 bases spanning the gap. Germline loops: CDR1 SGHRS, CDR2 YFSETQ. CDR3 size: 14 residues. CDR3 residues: CASSLDTGTDTQYF. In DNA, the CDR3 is TGCGCCAGCAGCTTGGATACAGGCACAGATACGCAGTATTTT.

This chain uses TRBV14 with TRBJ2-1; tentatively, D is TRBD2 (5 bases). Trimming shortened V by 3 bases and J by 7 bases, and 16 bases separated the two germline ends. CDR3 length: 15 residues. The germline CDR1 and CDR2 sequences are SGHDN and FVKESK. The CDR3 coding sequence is TGTGCCAGCAGCCAGCTCTGGACCCGGACTAATGAGCAGTTCTTC. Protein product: CASSQLWTRTNEQFF.

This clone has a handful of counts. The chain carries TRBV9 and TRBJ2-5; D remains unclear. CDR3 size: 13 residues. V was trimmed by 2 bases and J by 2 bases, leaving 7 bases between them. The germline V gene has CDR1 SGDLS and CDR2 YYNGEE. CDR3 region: CASSVRSQETQYF. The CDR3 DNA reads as TGTGCCAGCAGCGTCCGAAGTCAAGAGACCCAGTACTTC.

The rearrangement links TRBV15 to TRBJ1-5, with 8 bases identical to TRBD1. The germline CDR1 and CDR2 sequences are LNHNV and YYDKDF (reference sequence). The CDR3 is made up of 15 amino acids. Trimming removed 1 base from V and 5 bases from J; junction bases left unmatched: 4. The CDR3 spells CATSRGDRRDQPQHF. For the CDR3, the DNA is TGTGCCACCAGCAGAGGGGACAGGAGGGATCAGCCCCAGCATTTT.